Each of the 8 T cell receptor beta chains below was sequenced from the same sample in a study of beta chain features in type 1 diabetes. Findings and caveats of the study: TCRB CDR3s were moderately but significantly shorter in Type 1 diabetes patients in all four CD4+ subsets.

The authors reverse transcribed all of the isolated RNA, so sequencing captured expressed TCRB transcripts. Data came from immunoSEQ multiplex PCR; TCRdb stores just in-frame clones and leaves some out. This repertoire shows hundreds of thousands of clones, around 15% found once; its top ten account for just under 0.04%. These receptors have no identified antigens. Sequenced material: naive CD4+ T cells from blood. These receptors all stem from a man aged 18 to 29 with type 1 diabetes.

This sequence joins TRBV7-2 and TRBJ2-3; possibly TRBD2 for D (6 bases). The CDR3 is 13 amino acids. Trimming cost V 3 bases and J 5 bases, with 9 bases left between them. From germline, CDR1 is SGHTA and CDR2 FQGNSA. The CDR3 region is CASSFPGVDTQYF. DNA of the CDR3: TGTGCCAGCAGCTTTCCGGGGGTAGATACGCAGTATTTT.

This clone has only a few counts. The chain is built from TRBV30 and TRBJ2-3; 10 bases are a match to TRBD2. Trimming cost V 5 bases and J 4 bases; bases outside gene matches: 9. The CDR3 extends over 15 amino acids. Germline loops: CDR1 GTSNPN, CDR2 SVGIG (reference sequence). CDR3 sequence (DNA): TGTGCCTGGGGGGGAGGGACTAGCGACGCAGATACGCAGTATTTT. Translated, it gives CAWGGGTSDADTQYF. Filled out from reference TRBV30 and TRBJ2-3, the complete variable domain reads SQTIHQWPATLVQPVGSPLSLECTVEGTSNPNLYWYRQAAGRGLQLLFYSVGIGQISSEVPQNLSASRPQDRQFILSSKKLLLSDSGFYLCAWGGGTSDADTQYFGPGTRLTVL.

This sequence joins TRBV30 and TRBJ1-4; D unresolved. This CDR3 contains 14 residues. Trimming shortened V by 2 bases and J by 8 bases, and 15 bases separated the two germline ends. CDR1 is GTSNPN and CDR2 is SVGIG in the germline V gene (reference sequence). As DNA, the CDR3 is TGTGCCTGGAGTCCCTTATCGGGCTGGGAAAAACTGTTTTTT. It is translated as CAWSPLSGWEKLFF.

This clone came up a few times. The chain recombines TRBV11-2 with TRBJ1-1, with TRBD1 identical over 7 bases. The CDR3 contains 11 residues. CDR1 and CDR2 from the germline V gene are SGHAT and FQNNGV. J was trimmed by 11 bases and V by 5 bases; bases with no gene match: 5. The chain's CDR3 is CASSTGVPAFF. CDR3 nucleotide sequence: TGTGCCAGCAGCACAGGGGTTCCGGCTTTCTTT.

The chain combines TRBV30 with TRBJ1-2, with unresolved D. Trimming shortened V by 1 base and J by 1 base, and 7 bases separated the two germline ends. The germline V gene encodes CDR1 GTSNPN and CDR2 SVGIG (reference sequence). The CDR3 covers 13 residues. The CDR3 spells CAWSGEDNYGYTF. DNA of the CDR3: TGTGCCTGGAGTGGAGAGGATAACTATGGCTACACCTTC.

This clone was picked up a small number of times. V is TRBV10-3 and J is TRBJ1-6; possibly TRBD1 for D (5 bases). CDR3 length: 14 amino acids. Trimming removed 7 bases from V and 6 bases from J, with 13 bases in between. Germline V gene sequence: CDR1 ENHRY, CDR2 SYGVKD. The CDR3 nucleotides are TGTGCCATCACCACCGACAGAGCTAATTCACCCCTCCACTTT. Its protein is CAITTDRANSPLHF.

This clone was detected a few times. At one end the junction does not follow the germline gene, possibly because of a read error. The gene calls are TRBV19 and TRBJ2-1, with 10 bases fitting TRBD2. CDR3 length: 13 residues. Germline loops: CDR1 LNHDA, CDR2 SQIVND (reference sequence). The CDR3: CASSIAGGGEQFF. The CDR3 nucleotides read TGTGCCAGTAGCATAGCGGGAGGCGGGGAGCAGTTCTTC.

This clone has a handful of counts. The chain combines TRBV10-3 with TRBJ2-2; TRBD2 is a possible D gene (5 bases). Germline CDR1 reads ENHRY; CDR2 reads SYGVKD. The V end lost 3 bases, the J end lost 10 bases, and 15 bases lay between the germline ends. The CDR3 is 14 amino acids. This CDR3 reads CAISDQNGVKELFF. The CDR3 nucleotides read TGTGCCATCAGTGACCAAAACGGGGTTAAGGAGCTGTTTTTT.